The rows below give T cell receptor beta chains drawn from one sample of a study of T-cell memory formation after mild COVID-19. TCRdb passed the 5' RACE reads through MiXCR, listing each CDR3 protein once. This table has around 530,000 distinct CDR3 sequences, less than 25% appearing once. The sequenced material came from PBMCs or a T cell subset sorted from them (not recorded which). Receptors originate from an adult woman who had mild COVID-19 (a few samples of this study predate the infection). Cell type and time point are not known. Both conserved end residues are part of each CDR3. The D gene is left open where the match is weak. Size is omitted from some rows. Given values are once, few, many or a class for expanded clones.

D gene	J gene	V gene	clone size	CDR3 DNA	CDR3 protein
NA	TRBJ2-1	TRBV7-9	few	TGTGCCAGCAGCCGCGGACCCTTTGAGCAGTTCTTC	CASSRGPFEQFF
NA	TRBJ2-1	TRBV20-1	many	TGCAGTGCTAAGAGCGGAGGAACCTACAATGAGCAGTTCTTC	CSAKSGGTYNEQFF
NA	TRBJ2-1	TRBV19	NA	TGTGCCAGTAGCGGGCCCTCCTACAATGAGCAGTTCTTC	CASSGPSYNEQFF
TRBD1	TRBJ2-3	TRBV25-1	NA	TGTGCCAGCAGTCCCTCGGACAGGGGCGCAGATACGCAGTATTTT	CASSPSDRGADTQYF
NA	TRBJ2-2	TRBV19	few	TGTGCCAGTAGTATTAGGTCCGACACCGGGGAGCTGTTTTTT	CASSIRSDTGELFF
NA	TRBJ2-7	TRBV5-1	many	TGCGCCAGCAGCTTGGAGGGGAACGAGCAGTACTTC	CASSLEGNEQYF
NA	TRBJ2-1	TRBV6-5	NA	TGTGCCAGCAGTTCGGGACTGAACTACAATGAGCAGTTCTTC	CASSSGLNYNEQFF
NA	TRBJ2-1	TRBV3-1	few	TGTGCCAGCAGCCAAGAACGGGTCTACAATGAGCAGTTCTTC	CASSQERVYNEQFF
NA	TRBJ1-3	TRBV6-5	few	TGTGCCCTAAAAGGAAACACCATATATTTT	CALKGNTIYF
NA	TRBJ1-5	TRBV24-1	NA	TGTGCCACCAGTTACCGAGGCGCCAATCAGCCCCAGCATTTT	CATSYRGANQPQHF
NA	TRBJ1-2	TRBV11-1	NA	TGTGCCAGCAGCAAGGACCTCCCGGGAGGCTACACCTTC	CASSKDLPGGYTF
NA	TRBJ2-1	TRBV4-1	NA	TGCGCCAGCAGCCAAGAGGTTCCTGGCTTGGGTGAGCAGTTCTTC	CASSQEVPGLGEQFF
TRBD1	TRBJ2-1	TRBV7-3	NA	TGTGCCAGCAGCTCCCACAGGGGGATGTTCAATGAGCAGTTCTTC	CASSSHRGMFNEQFF
NA	TRBJ2-7	TRBV9	NA	TGTGCCAGCAGCGTAGCAGGCTATGGTTACGAGCAGTACTTC	CASSVAGYGYEQYF
NA	TRBJ2-2	TRBV29-1	NA	TGCAGCGTTGCGGCAGAGGCTTACCGTGGGGAGCTGTTTTTT	CSVAAEAYRGELFF